A selection of T cell receptor beta chains follows, all from one sample in a study of monozygotic twins with inflammatory bowel disease. TCRdb re-analyzed the 5' RACE reads; it lists each CDR3 protein once, without DNA. The clone table shows 120,000 to 150,000 distinct CDR3 sequences, with the ten largest holding approximately 2.5%. Sequenced material: blood. Source of these receptors: a human donor with ulcerative colitis or Crohn's disease, or a healthy co-twin of an affected twin (not recorded which). The CDR3 runs from the conserved cysteine through the conserved F or W. The order of the fields is J gene, V gene, CDR3 protein.

j_call: TRBJ2-1
v_call: TRBV5-1
cdr3_aa: CASKLAGTSSYNEQFF

j_call: TRBJ1-2
v_call: TRBV12-3/TRBV12-4
cdr3_aa: CASTPRKGAGYTF

j_call: TRBJ2-1
v_call: TRBV7-9
cdr3_aa: CASSLEETGSSHPFF

j_call: TRBJ2-5
v_call: TRBV5-1
cdr3_aa: CASSLVPGVETQYF

j_call: TRBJ2-7
v_call: TRBV20-1
cdr3_aa: CSASVQGFNYEQYF

j_call: TRBJ1-2
v_call: TRBV7-9
cdr3_aa: CASNPGQGFDGYTF

j_call: TRBJ1-4
v_call: TRBV20-1
cdr3_aa: CSARWDRGEKLFF

j_call: TRBJ2-5
v_call: TRBV7-8
cdr3_aa: CASSGGLAAETQYF

j_call: TRBJ2-7
v_call: TRBV12-3/TRBV12-4
cdr3_aa: CASSLTSGLYYEQYF

j_call: TRBJ1-5
v_call: TRBV7-2
cdr3_aa: CASSLVSGVGQPQHF

j_call: TRBJ1-2
v_call: TRBV6-5
cdr3_aa: CASSRRQVYGYTF

j_call: TRBJ2-1
v_call: TRBV7-8
cdr3_aa: CASSLGERTPRFF

j_call: TRBJ2-4
v_call: TRBV7-2
cdr3_aa: CASSPRTGQGVKNIQYF

j_call: TRBJ2-5
v_call: TRBV20-1
cdr3_aa: CSVTGTGAIETQYF

j_call: TRBJ1-2
v_call: TRBV6-5
cdr3_aa: CASSYGDRVVGGYTF

j_call: TRBJ1-1
v_call: TRBV27
cdr3_aa: CASSRQGRTEAFF